The 4 T cell receptor beta chains below come from one sample, sequenced in a study of early T cells in non-severe SARS-CoV-2 infection. TCRdb redid the calling of the 5' RACE reads with MiXCR, one entry per CDR3 protein. The table records approximately 33,000 distinct CDR3 sequences, 3% to 4.5% of them present only once. Sequencing was carried out using whole blood. Receptors originate from an adult who was a healthcare worker with PCR-confirmed SARS-CoV-2 infection or an uninfected control (not recorded which).

This clonotype was seen a few times. The chain links TRBV11-3 to TRBJ2-1; D assignment may be TRBD1 or TRBD2 (5 bases each). The CDR3 runs to 17 residues. The germline V and J ends were trimmed by 5 bases and 5 bases, with 22 bases remaining between them. The germline CDR1 and CDR2 sequences are SGHNT and YENEEA. For the CDR3, the DNA is TGTGCCAGCAGCCATGGGGCCGGGAATTTTGGGGACAATGAGCAGTTCTTC. As protein: CASSHGAGNFGDNEQFF.

Ten or more counts support this clonotype. The rearrangement links TRBV7-9 to TRBJ2-1, with TRBD2 matching 11 bases. Losses at the gene ends were 11 bases for V and 7 bases for J; bases not matched to a gene: 7. This CDR3 contains 13 residues. Germline lookup yields CDR1 SEHNR and CDR2 FQNEAQ (reference sequence). CDR3 in amino acids: CAGQTSGRNEQFF. The CDR3 nucleotides are TGTGCCGGGCAAACTAGCGGGAGAAATGAGCAGTTCTTC.

Ten or more counts support this clonotype. This chain connects TRBV12-3 or TRBV12-4 to TRBJ1-4, with TRBD1 as a possible D gene (6 bases). Trimming removed 6 bases at V and 2 bases at J, with 13 bases between. The CDR3 extends over 15 amino acids. CDR3 sequence reads: CASRRGASTNEKLFF. CDR3 DNA sequence: TGTGCCAGCAGGAGGGGGGCGTCGACTAATGAAAAACTGTTTTTT.

This clonotype was found many times. This chain uses TRBV6-5 with TRBJ2-7; D perhaps matches TRBD1 (8 bases). The germline CDR1 and CDR2 sequences are MNHEY and SVGAGI. The CDR3 is made up of 15 amino acids. V was pared by 6 bases and J by 3 bases, with 18 bases between. CDR3 region: CASSHGQGGIYEQYF. Written as DNA, the CDR3 is TGTGCCAGCAGCCATGGACAGGGAGGGATCTACGAGCAGTACTTC.